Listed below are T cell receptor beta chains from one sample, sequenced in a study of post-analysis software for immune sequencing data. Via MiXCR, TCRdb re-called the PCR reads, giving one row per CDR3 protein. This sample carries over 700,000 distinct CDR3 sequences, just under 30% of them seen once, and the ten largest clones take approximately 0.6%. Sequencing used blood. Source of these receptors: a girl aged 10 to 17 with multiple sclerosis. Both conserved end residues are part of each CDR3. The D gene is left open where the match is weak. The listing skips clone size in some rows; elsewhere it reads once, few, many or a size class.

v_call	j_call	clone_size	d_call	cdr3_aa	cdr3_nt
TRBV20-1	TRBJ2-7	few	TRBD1	CSAPSDRGINEQYF	TGCAGTGCACCCTCGGACAGGGGTATCAACGAGCAGTACTTC
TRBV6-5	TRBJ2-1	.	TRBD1	CASSPRQGAKNEQFF	TGTGCCAGCAGTCCAAGACAGGGGGCTAAAAATGAGCAGTTCTTC
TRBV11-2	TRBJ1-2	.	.	CASSRELGGNYGYTF	TGTGCCAGCAGCCGGGAGTTGGGCGGTAACTATGGCTACACCTTC
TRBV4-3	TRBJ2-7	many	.	CASSQDRGYAYEQYF	TGCGCCAGCAGCCAAGATCGGGGCTATGCCTACGAGCAGTACTTC
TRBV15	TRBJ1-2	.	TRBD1	CATSRPSRGDYGYAF	TGTGCCACCAGCAGACCCAGCAGGGGGGACTATGGCTACGCCTTC
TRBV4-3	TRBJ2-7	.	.	CASSPALGGSSYEQYF	TGCGCCAGCAGCCCCGCCCTTGGCGGCAGTTCCTACGAGCAGTACTTC
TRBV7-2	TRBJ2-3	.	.	CASSPRLNTQYF	TGTGCCAGCAGCCCCCGCCTGAATACGCAGTATTTT
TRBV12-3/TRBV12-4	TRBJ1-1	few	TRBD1	CASSQTGGGTEAFF	TGTGCCAGCAGCCAGACAGGGGGCGGCACTGAAGCTTTCTTT
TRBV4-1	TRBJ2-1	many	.	CASAPGSAVYNEQFF	TGCGCCAGCGCCCCAGGTAGCGCCGTATACAATGAGCAGTTCTTC
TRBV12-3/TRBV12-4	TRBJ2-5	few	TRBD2	CASSRLAGGRETQYF	TGTGCCAGCAGCCGACTAGCGGGAGGTAGAGAGACCCAGTACTTC
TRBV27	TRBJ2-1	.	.	CASRGLGKGSYNEQFF	TGTGCCAGCAGAGGTCTTGGTAAGGGCTCCTACAATGAGCAGTTCTTC
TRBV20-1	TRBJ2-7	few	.	CSADTNDPRESYEQYF	TGCAGTGCTGACACTAATGACCCACGCGAGTCCTACGAGCAGTACTTC
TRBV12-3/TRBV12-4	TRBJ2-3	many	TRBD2	CASSFPSGDTQYF	TGTGCCAGCAGTTTTCCTAGCGGAGATACGCAGTATTTT
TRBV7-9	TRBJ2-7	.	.	CASSPVQQGSYEQYF	TGTGCCAGCAGCCCCGTTCAACAGGGATCCTACGAGCAGTACTTC
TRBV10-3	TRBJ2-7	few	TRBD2	CAIKNTGGAYEQYF	TGTGCCATCAAGAACACCGGGGGGGCGTACGAGCAGTACTTC
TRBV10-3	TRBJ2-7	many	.	CAISESMRDEQYF	TGTGCCATCAGTGAGAGTATGAGGGACGAGCAGTACTTC
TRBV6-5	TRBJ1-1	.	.	CASSSGTLNTEAFF	TGTGCCAGCAGCTCCGGGACATTGAACACTGAAGCTTTCTTT
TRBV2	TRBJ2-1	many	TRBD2	CASSATRDYPNEQFF	TGTGCCAGCAGTGCAACCCGGGACTATCCTAATGAGCAGTTCTTC
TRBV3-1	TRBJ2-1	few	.	CASSQEAGGLGEQFF	TGTGCCAGCAGCCAAGAAGCGGGTGGGCTCGGCGAGCAGTTCTTC
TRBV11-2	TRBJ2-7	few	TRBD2	CASSSLAGGPYEQYF	TGTGCCAGCAGTTCTCTTGCGGGAGGGCCCTACGAGCAGTACTTC
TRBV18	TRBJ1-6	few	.	CASSPGAGADNSPLHF	TGTGCCAGCTCACCAGGGGCAGGGGCAGATAATTCACCCCTCCACTTT
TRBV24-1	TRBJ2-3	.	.	CATSGEGGSRDTQYF	TGTGCCACCAGTGGGGAGGGGGGGTCCAGAGATACGCAGTATTTT
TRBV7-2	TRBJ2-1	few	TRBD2	CASSPRLREDLGEQFF	TGTGCCAGCAGCCCCCGTCTGCGGGAGGACCTGGGTGAGCAGTTCTTC
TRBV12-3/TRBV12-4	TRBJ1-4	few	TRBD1	CASSTGTGVTNEKLFF	TGTGCCAGCAGCACCGGGACAGGGGTAACTAATGAAAAACTGTTTTTT
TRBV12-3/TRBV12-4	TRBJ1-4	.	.	CASTDWLFNEKLFF	TGTGCCAGCACCGACTGGCTGTTTAATGAAAAACTGTTTTTT
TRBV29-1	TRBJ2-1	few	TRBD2	CSVVPREGFREQFF	TGCAGCGTCGTGCCGCGGGAGGGTTTCCGAGAGCAGTTCTTC
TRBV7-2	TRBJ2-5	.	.	CASSLDGTPGQETQYF	TGTGCCAGCAGCTTGGACGGGACCCCGGGGCAAGAGACCCAGTACTTC
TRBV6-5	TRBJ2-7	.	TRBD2	CASSYSSGSKYEQYF	TGTGCCAGCAGTTACTCTAGCGGGAGCAAGTACGAGCAGTACTTC